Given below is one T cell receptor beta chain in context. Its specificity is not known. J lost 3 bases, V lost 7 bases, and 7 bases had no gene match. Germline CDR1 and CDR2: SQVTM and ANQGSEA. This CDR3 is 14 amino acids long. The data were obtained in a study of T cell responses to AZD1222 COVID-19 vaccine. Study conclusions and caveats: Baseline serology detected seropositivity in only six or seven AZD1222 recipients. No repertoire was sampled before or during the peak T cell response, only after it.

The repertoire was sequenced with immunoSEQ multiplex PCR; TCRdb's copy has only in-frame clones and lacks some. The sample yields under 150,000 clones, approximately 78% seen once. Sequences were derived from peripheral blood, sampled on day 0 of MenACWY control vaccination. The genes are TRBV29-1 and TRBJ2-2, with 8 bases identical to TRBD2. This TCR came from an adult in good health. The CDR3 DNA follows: TGCAGCGGGCGGCGGGGGGCTTACACCGGGGAGCTGTTTTTT. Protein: CSGRRGAYTGELFF.